This T cell receptor beta chain was recorded in a study of blood T cells in healthy people across ages. Whole-study results and caveats: The study found more naive CD4+ cells and higher diversity in long-lived than aged donors.

V gave up 3 bases and J gave up 3 bases; unmatched junction bases: 9. The CDR3 loop spans 16 amino acids. The germline gives CDR1 SGHRS, CDR2 YFSETQ. Together with a sample-barcoded 5' primer, a J-beta primer mix was included in a second PCR lasting about 7 to 11 cycles. Using its own MiXCR run on the 5' RACE reads, TCRdb lists one record per CDR3 protein. The sample holds around 940,000 distinct CDR3 sequences; about 51% are singletons and the top ten take 20% to 25%. A word on this clonotype: The antigen is undetermined.

Sequencing used blood. The sequence was obtained from a woman aged 55 to 70 in good health. The chain recombines TRBV5-1 with TRBJ2-3; TRBD2 matches 8 bases. The CDR3 DNA reads as TGCGCCAGCAGCTCTACTCTAGCGGGCCCTACAGATACGCAGTATTTT. Translated: CASSSTLAGPTDTQYF.